The source of this T cell receptor (beta chain) is a study of blood T cell repertoires in COVID-19. About the research overall: Italy, Spain and the United States were the sources of the convalescent and acute COVID-19 samples.

The germline V gene has CDR1 SGHDN and CDR2 FVKESK. The CDR3 consists of 16 residues. J was trimmed by 4 bases and V by 0 bases; bases with no gene match: 5. As originally analysed: Amplifying reference gene primers gave estimates of nucleated cell counts. The protocol was immunoSEQ multiplex PCR, while the TCRdb copy is restricted to in-frame clones and leaves out a portion. Clone size and V and J calls were adopted from that table, with D and trimming inferred from the DNA. The sample has tens of thousands of clones; 70% to 90% are singletons. Sequenced material: peripheral blood. The receptor was isolated from a man aged 45-65 years with active COVID-19. V and J are TRBV14 and TRBJ2-1; 8 bases align to TRBD2. The CDR3 DNA is TGTGCCAGCAGCCAAGAGGTAGCGGGGACGTACAATGAGCAGTTCTTC. It specifies CASSQEVAGTYNEQFF. The variable domain in full, completed from reference TRBV14 and TRBJ2-1, reads EAGVTQFPSHSVIEKGQTVTLRCDPISGHDNLYWYRRVMGKEIKFLLHFVKESKQDESGMPNNRFLAERTGGTYSTLKVQPAELEDSGVYFCASSQEVAGTYNEQFFGPGTRLTVL.